This entry lists 12 T cell receptor beta chains sequenced from one sample in a study of T-cell memory formation after mild COVID-19. TCRdb called the 5' RACE reads again in MiXCR, with one record for every CDR3 protein. The sample has 380,000 or so distinct CDR3 sequences; 13% to 15% are singletons. The specimen was PBMCs or a T cell subset sorted from them (not recorded which). Receptors were obtained from a man aged 18 to 30 who had mild COVID-19 (a few samples of this study predate the infection). Cell type and time point are not known.

This clonotype has just a few counts. The V call is TRBV6-6, the J call TRBJ1-5; D is ambiguous. Germline loops: CDR1 MNHNY, CDR2 SVGAGI (reference sequence). There are 13 residues in the CDR3. Deletions cut 7 bases from V and 4 bases from J, with 11 bases between. This CDR3 reads CASTTLGNQPQHF. The CDR3 DNA sequence: TGTGCCAGCACCACCCTCGGGAATCAGCCCCAGCATTTT.

Many counts were recorded for this clonotype. The genes are TRBV7-9 and TRBJ2-7; perhaps TRBD1 as D (6 bases). V was cut by 5 bases and J by 6 bases, with 17 bases left in between. CDR1 and CDR2 from the germline V gene are SEHNR and FQNEAQ (reference sequence). The CDR3 is 14 amino acids. The CDR3 is CASSPPGQGFEQYF. The DNA for the CDR3 is TGTGCCAGCAGCCCGCCGGGGCAGGGGTTCGAGCAGTACTTC.

This clonotype came up many times. The chain couples TRBV5-1 to TRBJ1-1; no firm D call. Germline values: CDR1 SGHRS, CDR2 YFSETQ. The CDR3 is 16 residues long. The V end was cut by 0 bases, the J end by 4 bases, with 16 bases between. The CDR3 region is CASSLVVTPRGTEAFF. CDR3 bases: TGCGCCAGCAGCTTGGTCGTGACGCCCCGGGGCACTGAAGCTTTCTTT.

This sequence joins TRBV29-1 and TRBJ2-2; D ambiguous. The V and J ends lost 5 bases and 5 bases respectively, with 12 bases between them. This CDR3 region has 13 residues. CDR1 is SQVTM and CDR2 is ANQGSEA in the germline V gene. The CDR3 sequence is CSVLHVDTGELFF. DNA for the CDR3: TGCAGCGTTCTCCACGTTGATACCGGGGAGCTGTTTTTT.

This chain links TRBV6-6 with TRBJ1-1, with D hard to call. The V and J ends lost 6 bases and 8 bases respectively, with 10 bases between them. From germline, CDR1 is MNHNY and CDR2 SVGAGI (reference sequence). The CDR3 is 11 amino acids. CDR3 DNA: TGTGCCAGCAGCGCTACATTCGAAGCTTTCTTT. It is translated as CASSATFEAFF.

This clonotype has only a few counts. The rearrangement links TRBV5-5 to TRBJ2-2; perhaps D is TRBD1 or TRBD2 (5 bases each). CDR3 length equals 16 residues. V was pared by 4 bases and J by 0 bases, with 13 bases between. The germline V gene has CDR1 SGHKS and CDR2 YYEKEE (reference sequence). The CDR3 protein is CASSPGRKTNTGELFF. The DNA of the CDR3 is TGTGCCAGCAGCCCGGGGCGGAAGACGAACACCGGGGAGCTGTTTTTT.

This chain connects TRBV4-1 to TRBJ2-3; 7 nucleotides line up with TRBD2. CDR1 and CDR2 from the germline V gene are MGHRA and YSYEKL. This CDR3 region has 15 residues. Trimming at V came to 5 bases and at J to 2 bases, leaving 7 bases not matched to a gene. DNA of the CDR3: TGCGCCAGCAGCTCAGCGGGAATGAACACAGATACGCAGTATTTT. Its translation: CASSSAGMNTDTQYF.

This clonotype turned up a few times. The gene calls are TRBV11-2 and TRBJ2-5; 9 nucleotides agree with TRBD1. The CDR3 runs to 14 residues. CDR1 and CDR2 from the germline V gene are SGHAT and FQNNGV. The V and J ends lost 5 bases and 5 bases, in that order; junction bases with no gene match: 6. Written as DNA, the CDR3 is TGTGCCAGCAGCCGAGGACAGGGGAGGGAGACCCAGTACTTC. Translating it yields CASSRGQGRETQYF.

The V and J genes are TRBV7-9 and TRBJ1-3, with D maybe TRBD1 (6 bases). Germline V gene lookup returns CDR1 SEHNR and CDR2 FQNEAQ (reference sequence). The CDR3 has 16 amino acids. The V end was cut by 3 bases, the J end by 0 bases, with 12 bases between. CDR3 coding DNA: TGTGCCAGCAGCTTTCCATCGACAGGCTCTGGAAACACCATATATTTT. The encoded protein is CASSFPSTGSGNTIYF.

This clonotype was counted between two and nine times. The chain couples TRBV12-3 or TRBV12-4 to TRBJ1-3; D is ambiguous. The CDR3 length is 10 residues. Trimming pared 9 bases from V and 4 bases from J, leaving 4 bases between. The CDR3 DNA sequence: TGTGCCAGTGGAGGAAACACCATATATTTT. It codes for CASGGNTIYF.

The table lists this clonotype with many counts. The genes are TRBV5-1 and TRBJ2-5, with unresolved D. The CDR3 runs 20 residues. Trimming shortened V by 2 bases and J by 1 base, and 27 bases separated the two germline ends. The V gene's germline CDR1 is SGHRS and CDR2 YFSETQ. Here the CDR3 reads CASSFGRVFGTGNTQETQYF. CDR3 DNA: TGCGCCAGCAGCTTTGGACGCGTGTTTGGAACCGGCAATACCCAAGAGACCCAGTACTTC.

In this sample, this clonotype turned up a few times. The rearrangement joins TRBV12-3 or TRBV12-4 to TRBJ2-5; D perhaps matches TRBD2 (5 bases). The length of the CDR3 is 13 residues. Trimming took 3 bases from V and 7 from J, leaving 12 bases between them. The CDR3 nucleotides are TGTGCCAGCAGTTTCCCAGCGGCCACGACCCAGTACTTC. It encodes CASSFPAATTQYF.